A selection of T cell receptor beta chains follows, all from one sample in a study of Graves' ophthalmopathy and Graves' hyperthyroidism. TCRdb analysed the multiplex PCR reads with MiXCR anew, one entry per CDR3 protein. The sample records 600,000 to 950,000 distinct CDR3 sequences, roughly two fifths being singletons. Sequencing input: peripheral blood. The source is an adult man with Graves' ophthalmopathy. Each CDR3 is given with its conserved first and last residue. Each record gives: clone size, D gene, J gene, V gene, CDR3 DNA, CDR3 protein. D genes are given only for firm matches. For some rows the clone size is stated as once, few or many, or as a class when expanded; others skip it.

size: NA
D: NA
J: TRBJ1-1
V: TRBV15
DNA: TGTGCCAACAGGACAGTCCTGATGAACACTGAAGCTTTCTTT
CDR3: CANRTVLMNTEAFF

size: NA
D: NA
J: TRBJ1-2
V: TRBV2
DNA: TGTGCCAGCGTTCTTACAGGGAATGGCTACACCTTC
CDR3: CASVLTGNGYTF

size: NA
D: TRBD1
J: TRBJ1-5
V: TRBV29-1
DNA: TGCAGCGTTGGACAGGGGATGAATCAGCCCCAGCATTTT
CDR3: CSVGQGMNQPQHF

size: many
D: NA
J: TRBJ2-7
V: TRBV10-3
DNA: TGTGCCATCCGGGACGGAGATTACGAGCAGTACTTC
CDR3: CAIRDGDYEQYF

size: NA
D: NA
J: TRBJ1-1
V: TRBV10-3
DNA: TGTGCCAGCAGTTACTCGAGCGGGGATGAAGCTTTCTTT
CDR3: CASSYSSGDEAFF

size: NA
D: NA
J: TRBJ1-6
V: TRBV9
DNA: TGTGCCAGCAGCGCAGTCAGCATCATGGTTGGGGATTCGATATCACCCCTCCACTTT
CDR3: CASSAVSIMVGDSISPLHF

size: NA
D: NA
J: TRBJ2-7
V: TRBV10-3
DNA: TGTGCCATCAGTGTCGGACGCCGGTACGAGCAGTACTTC
CDR3: CAISVGRRYEQYF

size: NA
D: NA
J: TRBJ1-2
V: TRBV11-1
DNA: TGTGCCAGCAGCTTACCTACCCGGGGCAGGGGATCTAACTATGGCTACACCTTC
CDR3: CASSLPTRGRGSNYGYTF

size: NA
D: NA
J: TRBJ1-3
V: TRBV7-2
DNA: TGTGCCAGCAGCGAGACCCCATGGGTGGGGGTGAGTGGAAACACCATATATTTT
CDR3: CASSETPWVGVSGNTIYF

size: NA
D: NA
J: TRBJ2-7
V: TRBV19
DNA: TGTGCCAGTAGTAAGTCCAGGGTCCGGGGGCACGAGCAGTACTTC
CDR3: CASSKSRVRGHEQYF

size: NA
D: NA
J: TRBJ1-3
V: TRBV2
DNA: TGTGCCAGCAGTTTAGCGGAGGGACAAACTTCTGGAAACACCATATATTTT
CDR3: CASSLAEGQTSGNTIYF

size: few
D: NA
J: TRBJ1-1
V: TRBV13
DNA: TGTGCCAGCAGCTTATCCCCGGGTTTAGCAGCGAACACTGAAGCTTTCTTT
CDR3: CASSLSPGLAANTEAFF

size: NA
D: NA
J: TRBJ2-6
V: TRBV29-1
DNA: TGCAGCGTTGCGACAGGGGCCAACGTCCTGACTTTC
CDR3: CSVATGANVLTF

size: few
D: NA
J: TRBJ2-7
V: TRBV20-1
DNA: TGCAGTGCTAGAGATCTCGGGACGGCAACCTACGAGCAGTACTTC
CDR3: CSARDLGTATYEQYF

size: NA
D: NA
J: TRBJ1-3
V: TRBV7-9
DNA: TGTGCCAGCAGCCCCCCGGTGCTCTCTGGAAACACCATATATTTT
CDR3: CASSPPVLSGNTIYF

size: NA
D: NA
J: TRBJ1-6
V: TRBV15
DNA: TGTGCCACCAGCCCCTCTCCACGGTTT
CDR3: CATSPSPRF

size: once
D: NA
J: TRBJ1-5
V: TRBV6-1
DNA: TGTGCCAGCAGTGGTTTTATTCCCAATCAGCCCCAGCATTTT
CDR3: CASSGFIPNQPQHF

size: few
D: TRBD1
J: TRBJ2-7
V: TRBV7-9
DNA: TGTGCCAGCAGTCCGCAGGGGGCAAGTCTCCACGAGCAGTACTTC
CDR3: CASSPQGASLHEQYF

size: few
D: NA
J: TRBJ1-5
V: TRBV19
DNA: TGTGCCAGTAGTATAGGGCAGGAGAACAATCAGCCCCAGCATTTT
CDR3: CASSIGQENNQPQHF

size: many
D: NA
J: TRBJ1-2
V: TRBV2
DNA: TGTGCCAGCAGTGACAGGGAAGGCTATGGCTACACCTTC
CDR3: CASSDREGYGYTF

size: NA
D: NA
J: TRBJ1-2
V: TRBV12-3/TRBV12-4
DNA: TGTGCTAGTGGTTTGGTAGGTCCGGGGGATGCTAACTATGGCTACACCTTC
CDR3: CASGLVGPGDANYGYTF

size: few
D: NA
J: TRBJ1-2
V: TRBV10-2
DNA: TGCGCCAGCAGTGAATATAGGGAGAGTGGCTACACCTTC
CDR3: CASSEYRESGYTF

size: many
D: NA
J: TRBJ1-6
V: TRBV19
DNA: TGTGCCAGTACCAGGACGGAAGATAATTCACCCCTCCACTTT
CDR3: CASTRTEDNSPLHF

size: NA
D: NA
J: TRBJ2-7
V: TRBV12-3/TRBV12-4
DNA: TGTGCCAGCCTACAGGGTTCGTCGTACGAGCAGTACTTC
CDR3: CASLQGSSYEQYF

size: NA
D: NA
J: TRBJ2-7
V: TRBV19
DNA: TGTGCCAGTAGTATAGAACGGACAGCTCCCTACGAGCAGTACTTC
CDR3: CASSIERTAPYEQYF

size: few
D: NA
J: TRBJ1-2
V: TRBV12-3/TRBV12-4
DNA: TGTGCCAGCAGTTTAAGGCACAGAGACAACTATGGCTACACCTTC
CDR3: CASSLRHRDNYGYTF

size: few
D: NA
J: TRBJ2-5
V: TRBV11-2
DNA: TGTGCCAGCAGCTTTACAGCCCAAGAGACCCAGTACTTC
CDR3: CASSFTAQETQYF

size: NA
D: TRBD1
J: TRBJ1-3
V: TRBV7-9
DNA: TGTGCCAGCAGCTTGGGCAGGGGGCCATCTGGAAACACCATATATTTT
CDR3: CASSLGRGPSGNTIYF

size: NA
D: NA
J: TRBJ1-1
V: TRBV5-1
DNA: TGCGCCAGCAGCCGTGGTGGTAGTTCTGAGACTGAAGCTTTCTTT
CDR3: CASSRGGSSETEAFF

size: NA
D: TRBD2
J: TRBJ2-7
V: TRBV7-8
DNA: TGTGCCAGCAGCCCTAGCGGGGGAGGAGTCGGGGAGCAGTACTTC
CDR3: CASSPSGGGVGEQYF

size: NA
D: TRBD1
J: TRBJ2-5
V: TRBV24-1
DNA: TGTGCCACCAGTGATCCCACAGGGGCAGAGACCCAGTACTTC
CDR3: CATSDPTGAETQYF

size: NA
D: NA
J: TRBJ2-7
V: TRBV9
DNA: TGCGCCAGCAGCGTTGCCGGGACAAAAACCTACGAGCAGTACTTC
CDR3: CASSVAGTKTYEQYF

size: NA
D: NA
J: TRBJ2-2
V: TRBV18
DNA: TGTGCCAGCTCACATACACAGAACACCGGGGAGCTGTTTTTT
CDR3: CASSHTQNTGELFF

size: NA
D: NA
J: TRBJ2-3
V: TRBV10-3
DNA: TGTGCCATCAGTGACCCCGCGGGGACACCAAGCACAGATACGCAGTATTTT
CDR3: CAISDPAGTPSTDTQYF

size: NA
D: NA
J: TRBJ2-7
V: TRBV9
DNA: TGTGCCAGCAGCCCCGTCAGCCGGCGAACTCAAACCTTC
CDR3: CASSPVSRRTQTF